A selection of T cell receptor beta chains follows, all from one sample in a study of CD8+CD57+ T cells in acquired aplastic anemia. Using its own MiXCR run on the reads, TCRdb lists one record per CDR3 protein. The profile shows around 200,000 distinct CDR3 sequences, approximately 60% of them singletons. The specimen sequenced was sorted CD4+, CD8+, or CD8+CD57+ T cells (not recorded which) from PBMCs. The source of these receptors is a human donor with aplastic anemia. Each CDR3 is given with its conserved first and last residue. A D gene is named only where the DNA matches it firmly. Expanded clones get a size class; other rows say once, few or many, or leave the size out.

size	V	D	J	length	DNA	CDR3
NA	TRBV20-1	TRBD2	TRBJ2-1	13	TGCAGTGCCATCAGCGGGAGTCCCGGCCAGCAGTTCTTC	CSAISGSPGQQFF
NA	TRBV7-6	NA	TRBJ2-1	15	TGTGCCAGCAGCCCGCGGACTGGGGATGATAATGAGCAGTTCTTC	CASSPRTGDDNEQFF
NA	TRBV29-1	NA	TRBJ2-3	15	TGCAGCACCCCCGGCCGGGACACCTCTTCAGATACGCAGTATTTT	CSTPGRDTSSDTQYF
NA	TRBV20-1	NA	TRBJ2-1	14	TGCAGTGCTAGGGCTTATTTTAGCGGCAATGAGCAGTTCTTC	CSARAYFSGNEQFF
NA	TRBV29-1	NA	TRBJ2-1	15	TGCAGCGTTGAGACAGACCAAAGTGCCTACAATGAGCAGTTCTTC	CSVETDQSAYNEQFF
NA	TRBV7-2	TRBD1	TRBJ2-5	13	TGTGCCGGCTCCAGGGGGCCCCAAGAGACCCAGTACTTC	CAGSRGPQETQYF
NA	TRBV19	NA	TRBJ1-5	17	TGTGCCAGTAGTATAGAGGGGCAGAAAACAGGCAATCAGCCCCAGCATTTT	CASSIEGQKTGNQPQHF
NA	TRBV29-1	TRBD2	TRBJ2-5	15	TGCAGCTCGCTAGTGCCGCGGGAGGGCCGCGAGACCCAGTACTTC	CSSLVPREGRETQYF
NA	TRBV7-6	NA	TRBJ2-3	15	TGTGCCAGCAGGCTCGCCCAGGGGGGTGCAGATACGCAGTATTTT	CASRLAQGGADTQYF
few	TRBV20-1	NA	TRBJ1-6	14	TGCAGTGCTTTGGTCCGGGACCGCGGGAGGGCCCTCCACTTT	CSALVRDRGRALHF
NA	TRBV2	TRBD1	TRBJ2-7	15	TGTGCCAGCAGCTCCACCACAGGGGGAGTGAGCGAGCAGTACTTC	CASSSTTGGVSEQYF
NA	TRBV6-5	TRBD1	TRBJ2-7	15	TGTGCCAGCAGTTTCTACCGGGACAGACCCTACGAGCAGTACTTC	CASSFYRDRPYEQYF
NA	TRBV19	TRBD1	TRBJ2-1	14	TGTGCCAGTAGAGGGGACAGGGCTACGAATGAGCAGTTCTTC	CASRGDRATNEQFF
NA	TRBV7-8	TRBD1	TRBJ2-7	13	TGTGCCAGCAGCGGGGCAGGGGGAGCCGAGCAGTACTTC	CASSGAGGAEQYF
NA	TRBV7-2	TRBD2	TRBJ2-5	18	TGTGCCAGCAGCTTAGCAGTGGAGTCGGGAGGGTACCAAGAGACCCAGTACTTC	CASSLAVESGGYQETQYF
NA	TRBV5-1	NA	TRBJ1-1	14	TGCGCCAGCAGCCTGGACCAATCGGACGCTGAAGCTTTCTTT	CASSLDQSDAEAFF
few	TRBV5-1	NA	TRBJ2-1	13	TGCGCCAGCAGCACCGACAGCTACAATGAGCAGTTCTTC	CASSTDSYNEQFF
few	TRBV20-1	NA	TRBJ1-5	14	TGCAGTGCTGGCAGACCAGGGCGAGGTCAGCCCCAGCATTTT	CSAGRPGRGQPQHF
NA	TRBV20-1	NA	TRBJ2-5	13	TGCAGTGCTAGACAGGACCTAAAAGAGACCCAGTACTTC	CSARQDLKETQYF
NA	TRBV19	NA	TRBJ1-3	16	TGTGCCAGTGGGCCCCTGACAGGAGCGCGGGGAAACACCATATATTTT	CASGPLTGARGNTIYF
NA	TRBV7-7	NA	TRBJ2-5	13	TGTGCCAGCAGCTGGGACCAGCAAGAGACCCAGTACTTC	CASSWDQQETQYF
NA	TRBV15	NA	TRBJ2-3	19	TGTGCCACCAGCAGCCAAGACGTTTCCGACTCTTCGAGCACAGATACGCAGTATTTT	CATSSQDVSDSSSTDTQYF
NA	TRBV10-3	TRBD1	TRBJ1-5	19	TGTGCCATCAGCGAGAAAGCCGGGACAGGGATATTAGGTAATCAGCCCCAGCATTTT	CAISEKAGTGILGNQPQHF
NA	TRBV24-1	NA	TRBJ1-6	18	TGTGCCACCAGTGACCTGACAGAGCCCAGCTCCTATAATTCACCCCTCCACTTT	CATSDLTEPSSYNSPLHF
NA	TRBV7-8	TRBD1	TRBJ2-1	16	TGTGCCAGCAGCCCCCCCTGGAGGACAGGGGGCAATGAGCAGTTCTTC	CASSPPWRTGGNEQFF
medium-sized	TRBV28	NA	TRBJ1-6	15	TGTGCCAGCGGGATTCAGGGCGGCTATAATTCACCCCTCCACTTT	CASGIQGGYNSPLHF
once	TRBV6-4	TRBD2	TRBJ2-3	15	TGTGCCAGCAGTGAACGGCCTAGCGGGGGAGATACGCAGTATTTT	CASSERPSGGDTQYF
NA	TRBV2	NA	TRBJ1-4	16	TGTGCCAGCAGTGTCGGTCAGGGCATAAGTAATGAAAAACTGTTTTTT	CASSVGQGISNEKLFF
NA	TRBV20-1	TRBD1	TRBJ1-2	12	TGCAGTGCAACCAGAACTCAGGGGGCGCCGAACTTC	CSATRTQGAPNF
NA	TRBV29-1	TRBD2	TRBJ2-1	16	TGCAGCGTTGGGGAGGGAAGGCGGCCGATGTTGGATGAGCAGTTCTTC	CSVGEGRRPMLDEQFF
NA	TRBV5-1	NA	TRBJ2-3	15	TGCGCCAGCAGCCAATCCCCCCTTAGCACAGATACGCAGTATTTT	CASSQSPLSTDTQYF
NA	TRBV7-9	NA	TRBJ2-2	14	TGTGCCTCGTACTACGGCGCTAACACCGGGGAGCTGTTTTTT	CASYYGANTGELFF
NA	TRBV2	TRBD1	TRBJ2-1	17	TGTGCCAGCAGTGAAATTGTGTTGGCAGGGGGTAACAATGAGCAGTTCTTC	CASSEIVLAGGNNEQFF
NA	TRBV25-1	NA	TRBJ1-2	15	TGTGCCAGCAGTGACGTTAATAACAGGTCGGAAGGCTACACCTTC	CASSDVNNRSEGYTF
NA	TRBV5-1	NA	TRBJ1-2	13	TGCGCCAGCAGCTTGCCGGCGGATTATGGCTACACCTTC	CASSLPADYGYTF
many	TRBV7-9	NA	TRBJ2-7	15	TGTGCCAGCAGCCTTGCGGAGGACAGCTCCTACGAGCAGTACTTC	CASSLAEDSSYEQYF
NA	TRBV10-3	NA	TRBJ1-5	14	TGTGCCATCAGTGAGGACCCTACTCATCAGCCCCAGCATTTT	CAISEDPTHQPQHF
NA	TRBV7-2	NA	TRBJ1-6	13	TGTGCCAGCAGCTTAGATGCGGCTTCACCCCTCCACTTT	CASSLDAASPLHF
NA	TRBV5-1	TRBD2	TRBJ2-7	17	TGCGCCAGCAGCCCCAGCGGGGGCGGGTCCTTTACCTACGAGCAGTACTTC	CASSPSGGGSFTYEQYF
once	TRBV7-9	NA	TRBJ2-5	14	TGTGCCAGCAGCGCGGGGTTGGTAGAAGAGACCCAGTACTTC	CASSAGLVEETQYF
NA	TRBV7-2	NA	TRBJ2-7	14	TGTGCCTGGAGTGTACGCAGGGAGAGCTACGAGCAGTACTTC	CAWSVRRESYEQYF
NA	TRBV19	TRBD1	TRBJ2-5	15	TGTGCCAGTACGAGGGGAACAGGGGCTGGAGAGACCCAGTACTTC	CASTRGTGAGETQYF
many	TRBV12-3/TRBV12-4	NA	TRBJ2-7	14	TGTGCCAGCAGTTTAAGTCTCCCTTTCTACGAGCAGTACTTC	CASSLSLPFYEQYF